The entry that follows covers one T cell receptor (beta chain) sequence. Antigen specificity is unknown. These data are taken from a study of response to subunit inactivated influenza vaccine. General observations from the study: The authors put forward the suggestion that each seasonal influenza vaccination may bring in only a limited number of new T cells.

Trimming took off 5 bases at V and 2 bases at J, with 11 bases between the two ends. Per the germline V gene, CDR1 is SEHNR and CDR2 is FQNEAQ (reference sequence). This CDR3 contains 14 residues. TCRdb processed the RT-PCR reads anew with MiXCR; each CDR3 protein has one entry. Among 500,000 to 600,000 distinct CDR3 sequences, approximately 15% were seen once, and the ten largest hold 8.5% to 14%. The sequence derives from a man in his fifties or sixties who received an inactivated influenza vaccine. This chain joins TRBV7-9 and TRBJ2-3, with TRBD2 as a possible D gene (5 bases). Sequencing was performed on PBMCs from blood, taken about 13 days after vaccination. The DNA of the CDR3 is TGTGCCAGCAGCCGGGAAGGACTCACAGATACGCAGTATTTT. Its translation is CASSREGLTDTQYF.